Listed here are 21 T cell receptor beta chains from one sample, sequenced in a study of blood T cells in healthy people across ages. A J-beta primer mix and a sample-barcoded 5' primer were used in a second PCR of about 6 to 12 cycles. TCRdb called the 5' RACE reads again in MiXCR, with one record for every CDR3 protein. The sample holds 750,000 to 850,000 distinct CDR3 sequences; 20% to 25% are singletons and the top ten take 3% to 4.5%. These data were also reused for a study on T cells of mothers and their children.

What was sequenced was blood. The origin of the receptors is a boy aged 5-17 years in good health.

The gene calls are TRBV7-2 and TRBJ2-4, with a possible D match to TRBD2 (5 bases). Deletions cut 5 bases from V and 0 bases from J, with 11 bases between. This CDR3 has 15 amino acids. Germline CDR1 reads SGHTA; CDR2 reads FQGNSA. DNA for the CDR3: TGTGCCAGCAGCCCAGTAGCGCTAGCCAAAAACATTCAGTACTTC. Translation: CASSPVALAKNIQYF.

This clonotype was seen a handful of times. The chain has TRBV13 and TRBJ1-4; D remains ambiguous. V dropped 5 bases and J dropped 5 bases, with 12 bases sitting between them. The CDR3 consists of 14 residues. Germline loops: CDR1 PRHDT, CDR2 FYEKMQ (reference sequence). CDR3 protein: CASSAPGRNEKLFF. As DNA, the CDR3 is TGTGCCAGCAGCGCCCCGGGGAGGAATGAAAAACTGTTTTTT.

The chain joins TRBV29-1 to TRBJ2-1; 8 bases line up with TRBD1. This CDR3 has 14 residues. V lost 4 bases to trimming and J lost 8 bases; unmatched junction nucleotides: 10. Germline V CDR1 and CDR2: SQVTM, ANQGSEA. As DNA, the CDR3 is TGCAGCGTTGTCTTAGTGGACAGGGTCCATGAGCAGTTCTTC. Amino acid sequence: CSVVLVDRVHEQFF.

The CDR3 nucleotides are TGTGCCAGCAGTGACACTTCCGCGAACACCGGGGAGCTGTTTTTT. Translating gives CASSDTSANTGELFF. The rearrangement joins TRBV6-4 to TRBJ2-2; no reliable D call. The CDR3 contains 15 residues. Between the trimmed V and J ends, which lost 2 bases and 0 bases, there was a span of 7 bases. Per germline, CDR1 MRHNA and CDR2 SNTAGT.

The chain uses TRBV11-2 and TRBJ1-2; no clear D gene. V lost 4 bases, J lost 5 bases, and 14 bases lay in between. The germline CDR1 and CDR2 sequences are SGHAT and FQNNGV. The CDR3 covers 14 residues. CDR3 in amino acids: CASSSEPRIYGYTF. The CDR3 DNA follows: TGTGCCAGCAGCTCTGAACCAAGAATTTATGGCTACACCTTC.

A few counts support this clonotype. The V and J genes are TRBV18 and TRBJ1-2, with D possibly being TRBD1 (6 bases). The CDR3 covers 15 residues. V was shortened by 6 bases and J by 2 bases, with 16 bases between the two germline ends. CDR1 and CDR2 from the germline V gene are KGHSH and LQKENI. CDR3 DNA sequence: TGTGCCAGCTCGCCCGGGACACAAAGGAACTATGGCTACACCTTC. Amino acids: CASSPGTQRNYGYTF.

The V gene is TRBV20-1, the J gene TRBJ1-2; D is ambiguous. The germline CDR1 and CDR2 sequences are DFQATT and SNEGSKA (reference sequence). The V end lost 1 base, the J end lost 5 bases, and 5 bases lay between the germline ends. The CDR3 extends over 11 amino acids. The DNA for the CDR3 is TGCAGTGCTAGAGTCCCTTATGGCTACACCTTC. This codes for CSARVPYGYTF.

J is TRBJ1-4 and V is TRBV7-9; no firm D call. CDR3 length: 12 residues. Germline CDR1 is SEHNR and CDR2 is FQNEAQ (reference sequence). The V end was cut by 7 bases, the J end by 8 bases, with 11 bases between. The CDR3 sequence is CASTYEAEKLFF. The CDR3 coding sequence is TGTGCCAGCACCTATGAAGCGGAAAAACTGTTTTTT.

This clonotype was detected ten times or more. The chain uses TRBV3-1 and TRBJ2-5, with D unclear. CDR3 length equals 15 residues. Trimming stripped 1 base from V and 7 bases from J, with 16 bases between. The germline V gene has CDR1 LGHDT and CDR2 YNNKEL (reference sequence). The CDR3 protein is CASSQAPNLPGTQYF. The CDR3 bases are TGTGCCAGCAGCCAAGCCCCCAACCTCCCGGGGACCCAGTACTTC.

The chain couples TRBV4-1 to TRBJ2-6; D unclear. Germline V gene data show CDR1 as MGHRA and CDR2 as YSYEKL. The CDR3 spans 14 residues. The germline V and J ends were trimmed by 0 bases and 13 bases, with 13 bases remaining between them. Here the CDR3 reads CASSQEGRQEVLTF. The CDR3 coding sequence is TGCGCCAGCAGCCAAGAGGGTCGGCAGGAGGTCCTGACTTTC.

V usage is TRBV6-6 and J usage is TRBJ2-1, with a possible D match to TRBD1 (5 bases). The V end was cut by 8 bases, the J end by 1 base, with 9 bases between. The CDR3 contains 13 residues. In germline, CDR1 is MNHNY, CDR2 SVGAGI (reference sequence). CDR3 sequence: CASGATSYNEQFF. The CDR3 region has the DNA TGTGCCAGCGGGGCGACTTCCTACAATGAGCAGTTCTTC.

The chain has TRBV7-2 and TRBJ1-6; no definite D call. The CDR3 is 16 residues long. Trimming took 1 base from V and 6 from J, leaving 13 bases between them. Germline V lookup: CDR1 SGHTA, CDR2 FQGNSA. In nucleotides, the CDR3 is TGTGCCAGCAGCTTAGAAGGCAGGACCTCTAATTCACCCCTCCACTTT. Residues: CASSLEGRTSNSPLHF.

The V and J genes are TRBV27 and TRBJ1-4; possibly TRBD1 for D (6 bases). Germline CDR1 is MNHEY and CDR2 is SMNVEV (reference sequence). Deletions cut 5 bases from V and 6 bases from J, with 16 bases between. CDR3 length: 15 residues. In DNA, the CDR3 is TGTGCCAGCAGTCCCCACAGGGTGAGGGATGAAAAACTGTTTTTT. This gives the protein CASSPHRVRDEKLFF. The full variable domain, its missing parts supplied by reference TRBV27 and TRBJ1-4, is EAQVTQNPRYLITVTGKKLTVTCSQNMNHEYMSWYRQDPGLGLRQIYYSMNVEVTDKGDVPEGYKVSRKEKRNFPLILESPSPNQTSLYFCASSPHRVRDEKLFFGSGTQLSVL.

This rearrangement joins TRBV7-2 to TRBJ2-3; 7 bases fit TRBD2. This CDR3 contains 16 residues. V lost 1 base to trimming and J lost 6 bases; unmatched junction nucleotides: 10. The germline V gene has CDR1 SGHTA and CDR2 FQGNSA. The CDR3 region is CASSLDGGRAPDTQYF. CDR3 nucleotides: TGTGCCAGCAGCTTAGATGGGGGGAGGGCCCCGGATACGCAGTATTTT.

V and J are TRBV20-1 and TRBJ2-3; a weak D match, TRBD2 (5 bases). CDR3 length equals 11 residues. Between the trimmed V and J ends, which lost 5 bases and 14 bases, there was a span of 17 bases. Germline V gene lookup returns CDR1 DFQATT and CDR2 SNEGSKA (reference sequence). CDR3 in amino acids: CSARTGNMVYF. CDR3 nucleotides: TGCAGTGCTCGCACCGGGAATATGGTGTATTTT.

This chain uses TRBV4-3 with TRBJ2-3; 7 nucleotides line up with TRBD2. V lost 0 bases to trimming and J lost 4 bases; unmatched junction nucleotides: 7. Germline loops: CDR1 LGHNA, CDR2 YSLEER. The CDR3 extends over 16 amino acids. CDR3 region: CASSQDRAGRADTQYF. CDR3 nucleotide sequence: TGCGCCAGCAGCCAAGATAGGGCGGGGAGGGCAGATACGCAGTATTTT.

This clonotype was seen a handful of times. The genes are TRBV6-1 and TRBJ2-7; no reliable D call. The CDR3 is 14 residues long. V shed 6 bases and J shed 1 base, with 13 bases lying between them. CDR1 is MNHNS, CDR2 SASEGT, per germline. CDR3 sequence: CASRFREGSYEQYF. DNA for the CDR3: TGTGCCAGCAGGTTCAGAGAAGGATCCTACGAGCAGTACTTC.

The CDR3 loop reads CSARGLGEKLFF. In DNA form, the CDR3 reads TGCAGTGCTCGGGGACTGGGTGAAAAACTGTTTTTT. The chain joins TRBV20-1 to TRBJ1-4; D might be TRBD1 (5 bases). CDR3 length equals 12 residues. Deletions cut 5 bases from V and 7 bases from J, with 11 bases between. CDR1 and CDR2 from the germline V gene are DFQATT and SNEGSKA (reference sequence).

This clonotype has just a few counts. This CDR3 is CASTGTGGETQYF. CDR3 sequence (DNA): TGTGCCAGCACCGGGACAGGGGGAGAGACCCAGTACTTC. V and J are TRBV7-2 and TRBJ2-5; 11 bases match TRBD1. Germline V CDR1 and CDR2: SGHTA, FQGNSA. With V trimmed by 7 bases and J by 4 bases, 2 bases remained unmatched. CDR3 length equals 13 residues.

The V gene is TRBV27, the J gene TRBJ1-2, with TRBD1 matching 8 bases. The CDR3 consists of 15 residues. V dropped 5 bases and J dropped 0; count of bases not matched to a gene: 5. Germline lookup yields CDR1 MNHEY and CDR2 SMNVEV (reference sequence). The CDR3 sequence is CASSTTGDSNYGYTF. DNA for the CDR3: TGTGCCAGCAGTACGACAGGGGATTCTAACTATGGCTACACCTTC.

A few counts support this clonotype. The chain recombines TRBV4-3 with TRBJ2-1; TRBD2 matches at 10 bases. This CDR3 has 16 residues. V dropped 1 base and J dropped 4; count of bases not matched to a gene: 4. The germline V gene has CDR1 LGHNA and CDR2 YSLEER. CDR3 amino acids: CASSQAPSGGYNEQFF. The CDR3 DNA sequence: TGCGCCAGCAGCCAAGCGCCTAGCGGGGGTTACAATGAGCAGTTCTTC.